This TCR beta chain was recorded in a study of cytomegalovirus exposure and HLA in healthy donors. Healthy people donating bone marrow made up the donors. In the PCR, 60 Vbeta and 13 Jbeta primers were used. Clones were sequenced by immunoSEQ multiplex PCR, and TCRdb holds only the in-frame ones, with some missing. Of around 110,000 clones listed, 70% to 80% were seen once; the top ten hold about 1.6%. CDR3 length: 15 amino acids. The trim removed 4 bases at V and 8 bases at J, leaving 11 bases unmatched. CDR1 is LNHNV, CDR2 YYDKDF, per germline (reference sequence). Findings and caveats of the study: Immune exposure information comprised only CMV serostatus. The investigators catalogued 150 to 200 TCR beta chains as cytomegalovirus-associated. When analyzed later, a missense DCLRE1C variant was found to be linked to TCR beta V- and J-gene trimming.

With regard to this clone: Its antigen is currently unknown.

The chain links TRBV15 to TRBJ2-1, with 7 bases identical to TRBD1. What was sequenced was PBMCs. This clonotype originated in a woman under 30 in good health and CMV-seronegative. Written as DNA, the CDR3 is TGTGCCACCAGCATACTCACCCAGGGGGACCATGAGCAGTTCTTC. It encodes CATSILTQGDHEQFF.